The 18 T cell receptor beta chains below come from one sample, sequenced in a study of T cell responses to AZD1222 COVID-19 vaccine. Libraries were prepared by immunoSEQ multiplex PCR; TCRdb keeps only in-frame clonotypes and omits some of them. The sample carries approximately 140,000 clones, more than 80% recorded once. The source material was peripheral blood, sampled 28 days after the second AZD1222 dose. The source is an adult who received the AZD1222 COVID-19 vaccine.

The CDR3 DNA sequence: TGCGCCAGCAGCCAAGCAGGAGGGGAGACCCAGTACTTC. Encoded protein: CASSQAGGETQYF. The rearrangement uses TRBV4-1 and TRBJ2-5; D possibly corresponds to TRBD2 (6 bases). Germline V gene data show CDR1 as MGHRA and CDR2 as YSYEKL. This CDR3 comprises 13 residues. Trimming removed 1 base at V and 5 bases at J, with 8 bases between.

V and J are TRBV5-1 and TRBJ1-5; a possible D gene is TRBD1 (6 bases). Trimming took off 4 bases at V and 3 bases at J, with 8 bases between the two ends. The CDR3 covers 13 residues. CDR1 and CDR2 from the germline V gene are SGHRS and YFSETQ. CDR3 region: CASSQGLNQPQHF. CDR3 DNA: TGCGCCAGCAGCCAGGGGCTCAATCAGCCCCAGCATTTT.

DNA for the CDR3: TGTGCCATCAGTGAGGCTAGAGAGGAGCAGTACTTC. Its protein product is CAISEAREEQYF. This chain uses TRBV10-3 with TRBJ2-7; D uncertain. Germline lookup yields CDR1 ENHRY and CDR2 SYGVKD. V was shortened by 2 bases and J by 7 bases, with 9 bases between the two germline ends. This CDR3 has 12 residues.

As for this clone: Within the sample, other DNA sequences also encode this same CDR3. V usage is TRBV3-1 (or the pseudogene TRBV3-2) and J usage is TRBJ1-4, with a tentative D call TRBD1 (6 bases). CDR1 is LGHDT and CDR2 is YNNKEL in the germline V gene (reference sequence). CDR3 length: 15 residues. V shed 1 base and J shed 5 bases, with 11 bases lying between them. For the CDR3, the DNA is TGTGCCAGCAGCCAAGGAACAGGGCGGAATGAAAAACTGTTTTTT. Protein: CASSQGTGRNEKLFF.

In this sample, this clone turned up once. CDR3 loop: CATSTGLAGSTDTQYF. The DNA for the CDR3 is TGTGCCACCAGCACGGGACTAGCGGGATCCACAGATACGCAGTATTTT. This rearrangement joins TRBV15 to TRBJ2-3, with 13 bases lining up with TRBD2. V lost 4 bases, J lost 2 bases, and 3 bases stayed unmatched. This CDR3 is 16 amino acids long. The germline CDR1 and CDR2 sequences are LNHNV and YYDKDF (reference sequence).

The J gene is TRBJ2-7, the V gene TRBV27; D gene uncertain. The V and J ends lost 2 bases and 5 bases respectively, with 19 bases between them. CDR1 and CDR2 (germline): MNHEY, SMNVEV (reference sequence). This CDR3 has 16 amino acids. CDR3 sequence reads: CASSLRIGGVINEQYF. CDR3 DNA sequence: TGTGCCAGCAGTTTAAGGATCGGTGGGGTTATAAACGAGCAGTACTTC.

This chain links TRBV14 with TRBJ1-6, with D maybe TRBD1 (6 bases). CDR3 length equals 13 residues. CDR1 SGHDN and CDR2 FVKESK come from the germline V gene. Trimming cost V 4 bases and J 7 bases, with 8 bases left between them. In DNA form, the CDR3 reads TGTGCCAGCAGCCGAACAGGGAATTCACCCCTCCACTTT. This translates into CASSRTGNSPLHF.

This rearrangement joins TRBV19 to TRBJ1-1; weak D call: TRBD1 (6 bases). The germline V and J ends were trimmed by 7 bases and 1 base, with 16 bases remaining between them. The CDR3 has 15 residues. Germline CDR1 is LNHDA and CDR2 is SQIVND (reference sequence). The CDR3 is CASTYVPQGNTEAFF. In DNA, the CDR3 is TGTGCCAGTACCTATGTGCCACAGGGGAACACTGAAGCTTTCTTT.

CDR3 loop: CASSSDRNSGNTIYF. The CDR3 DNA sequence: TGTGCCAGCAGTTCGGACAGAAACTCTGGAAACACCATATATTTT. The rearrangement links TRBV7-9 to TRBJ1-3; perhaps TRBD1 as D (6 bases). Germline assignment: CDR1 SEHNR and CDR2 FQNEAQ (reference sequence). V was shortened by 6 bases and J by 0 bases, with 12 bases between the two germline ends. The CDR3 is 15 amino acids.

This chain connects TRBV7-8 to TRBJ2-1; possibly TRBD1 or TRBD2 for D (5 bases each). This CDR3 is built from 17 residues. CDR1 and CDR2 from the germline V gene are SGHVS and FQNEAQ. With 2 bases removed from V and 8 bases from J, the gap between germline ends came to 22 bases. The CDR3 bases are TGTGCCAGCAGCTTACTCCAGGGAGAGAAGATGCTGGATGAGCAGTTCTTC. Its translation: CASSLLQGEKMLDEQFF.

The chain uses TRBV3-1 (or the pseudogene TRBV3-2) and TRBJ2-1, with 7 nucleotides matching TRBD1. CDR1 and CDR2 from the germline V gene are LGHDT and YNNKEL (reference sequence). This CDR3 spans 16 amino acids. Trimming removed 0 bases from V and 7 bases from J; junction bases left unmatched: 9. Written as DNA, the CDR3 is TGTGCCAGCAGCCAAGAGGACAGGCATAGGTGGAATGAGCAGTTCTTC. This gives the protein CASSQEDRHRWNEQFF.

This chain links TRBV6-5 with TRBJ2-5; D remains unclear. In germline, CDR1 is MNHEY, CDR2 SVGAGI. V lost 5 bases and J 8 bases, leaving 15 bases between the germline ends. The CDR3 totals 13 residues. CDR3 coding DNA: TGTGCCAGCAGTCCGAGTCTCCAAGGAACCCAGTACTTC. Encoded protein: CASSPSLQGTQYF.

Only one count was recorded for this clone. The V gene is TRBV5-1, the J gene TRBJ2-3; D unclear. CDR1 is SGHRS and CDR2 is YFSETQ in the germline V gene. V dropped 4 bases and J dropped 8 bases, with 11 bases sitting between them. CDR3 length: 12 amino acids. CDR3 in DNA: TGCGCCAGCAGCCCCGGGCCCCCTACGCAGTATTTT. It yields the protein CASSPGPPTQYF. Filled out from reference TRBV5-1 and TRBJ2-3, the complete variable domain reads KAGVTQTPRYLIKTRGQQVTLSCSPISGHRSVSWYQQTPGQGLQFLFEYFSETQRNKGNFPGRFSGRQFSNSRSEMNVSTLELGDSALYLCASSPGPPTQYFGPGTRLTVL.

The chain links TRBV3-1 (or the pseudogene TRBV3-2) to TRBJ1-2; 7 nucleotides match TRBD1. Unmatched junction bases numbered 4, after V lost 4 bases and J lost 8 bases. Germline CDR1 LGHDT, CDR2 YNNKEL (reference sequence). The CDR3 runs to 12 residues. This CDR3 is CASSPWTGGYTF. CDR3 coding DNA: TGTGCCAGCAGCCCCTGGACAGGAGGCTACACCTTC.

The rearrangement links TRBV7-9 to TRBJ1-1; D gene unclear. This CDR3 is 17 amino acids long. Germline V gene sequence: CDR1 SEHNR, CDR2 FQNEAQ (reference sequence). V was trimmed by 4 bases and J by 2 bases, leaving 20 bases between them. The CDR3 DNA follows: TGTGCCAGCAGCTCGAATTTCGGACGGAATCCAAACACTGAAGCTTTCTTT. Encoded protein: CASSSNFGRNPNTEAFF.

This chain connects TRBV7-8 to TRBJ1-1; no reliable D call. The CDR3 has 12 amino acids. Between the trimmed V and J ends, which lost 3 bases and 3 bases, there was a span of 5 bases. Germline V gives CDR1 SGHVS, CDR2 FQNEAQ. The CDR3 DNA is TGTGCCAGCAGCTTCGCATACACTGAAGCTTTCTTT. Its protein product is CASSFAYTEAFF.

The CDR3 bases are TGTGCCAGCAGTTCTCTGGGAGATACGCAGTATTTT. This gives the protein CASSSLGDTQYF. The gene calls are TRBV27 and TRBJ2-3; D is unresolved. Germline V gene sequence: CDR1 MNHEY, CDR2 SMNVEV (reference sequence). CDR3 length: 12 residues. The germline V and J ends were trimmed by 4 bases and 5 bases, with 7 bases remaining between them.

This sequence joins TRBV30 and TRBJ2-3; D gene ambiguous. Germline CDR1 reads GTSNPN; CDR2 reads SVGIG (reference sequence). The CDR3 length is 14 residues. Trimming took 3 bases from V and 4 from J, leaving 14 bases between them. The CDR3 protein is CAWRPRSIPDTQYF. The CDR3 DNA follows: TGTGCCTGGAGGCCTAGAAGCATCCCAGATACGCAGTATTTT.